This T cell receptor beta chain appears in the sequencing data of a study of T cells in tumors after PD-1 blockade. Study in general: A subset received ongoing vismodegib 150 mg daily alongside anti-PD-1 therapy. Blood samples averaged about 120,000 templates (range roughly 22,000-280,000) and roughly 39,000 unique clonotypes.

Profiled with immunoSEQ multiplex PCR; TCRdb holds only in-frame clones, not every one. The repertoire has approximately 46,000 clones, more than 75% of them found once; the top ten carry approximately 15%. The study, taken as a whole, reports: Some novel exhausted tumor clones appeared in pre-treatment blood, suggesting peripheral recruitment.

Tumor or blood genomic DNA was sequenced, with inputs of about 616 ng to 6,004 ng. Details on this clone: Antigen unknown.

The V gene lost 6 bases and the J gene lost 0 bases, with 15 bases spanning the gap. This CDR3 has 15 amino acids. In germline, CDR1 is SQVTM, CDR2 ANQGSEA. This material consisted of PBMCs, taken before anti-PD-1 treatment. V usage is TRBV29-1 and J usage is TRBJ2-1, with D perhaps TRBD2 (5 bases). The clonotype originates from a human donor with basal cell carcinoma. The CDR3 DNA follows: TGCAGCGTCAATCTAGCACCTAGCTCCTACAATGAGCAGTTCTTC. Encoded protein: CSVNLAPSSYNEQFF.